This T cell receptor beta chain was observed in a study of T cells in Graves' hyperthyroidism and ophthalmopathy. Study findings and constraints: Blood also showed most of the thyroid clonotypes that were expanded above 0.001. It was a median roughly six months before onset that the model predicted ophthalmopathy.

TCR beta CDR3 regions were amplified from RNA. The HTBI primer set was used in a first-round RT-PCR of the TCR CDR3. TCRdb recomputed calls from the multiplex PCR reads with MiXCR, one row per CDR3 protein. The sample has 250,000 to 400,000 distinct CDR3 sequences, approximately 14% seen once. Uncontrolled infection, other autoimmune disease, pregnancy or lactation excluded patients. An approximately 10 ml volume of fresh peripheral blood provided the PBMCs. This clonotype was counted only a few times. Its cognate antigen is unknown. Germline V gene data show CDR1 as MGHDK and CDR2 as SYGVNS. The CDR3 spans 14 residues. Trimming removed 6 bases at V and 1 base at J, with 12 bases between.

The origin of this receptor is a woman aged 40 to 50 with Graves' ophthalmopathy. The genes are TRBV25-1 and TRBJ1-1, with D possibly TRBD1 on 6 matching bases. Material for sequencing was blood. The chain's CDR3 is CASSRGGRNTEAFF. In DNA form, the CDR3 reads TGTGCCAGCAGCCGGGGGGGCCGGAACACTGAAGCTTTCTTT.